Below, one T cell receptor beta chain is given with its context. Its target is not known. This sample is drawn from a study of shared clonotypes between healthy human individuals. Regarding the study as a whole: Relative to their counterparts shared across all four donors, non-shared clonotypes exhibited diminished generation probabilities. Compared with memory subsets, naive subsets generally had larger estimated richness.

V was pared by 5 bases and J by 3 bases, with 9 bases of the junction left unmatched. The CDR3 extends over 15 amino acids. The germline gives CDR1 SEHNR, CDR2 FQNEAQ (reference sequence). Naive CD8 cells lacked CD45RO and underwent positive selection for CCR7, leaving out terminally differentiated effector memory CD45RA+ cells. TCRdb's table, derived via immunoSEQ multiplex PCR, lists solely in-frame clones and lacks some. Of approximately 2,200,000 clones in the sample, approximately 94% were seen once. Source material: naive CD8+ T cells from PBMCs. This TCR was recovered from a man aged 18 to 29 in good health. Some clones in this sample may be carry-over from other donors' samples. The V and J genes are TRBV7-9 and TRBJ1-1; TRBD1 agrees at 7 bases. CDR3 coding DNA: TGTGCCAGCAGCAACCCGACAGGGACGGACACTGAAGCTTTCTTT. Its protein product is CASSNPTGTDTEAFF.